This T cell receptor (beta chain) was sequenced in a study of radiotherapy plus CTLA-4 blockade in lung cancer. Germline V gene data show CDR1 as MNHNS and CDR2 as SASEGT. V lost 1 base and J 10 bases, leaving 8 bases between the germline ends. CDR3 size: 12 residues. The assay was immunoSEQ multiplex PCR, and TCRdb's table has in-frame clones only and misses some. The data contain around 37,000 clones, 70% to 75% of them seen just once; the ten biggest clones take up roughly an eighth. The chain has TRBV6-1 and TRBJ2-1; D is unclear. The clonotype originates from a human donor with non-small cell lung cancer that progressed on radiotherapy plus ipilimumab. Sequencing was performed on peripheral blood, taken from a patient treated with radiotherapy plus ipilimumab. The CDR3 spells CASSEGAREQFF. CDR3 in DNA: TGTGCCAGCAGTGAAGGGGCACGGGAGCAGTTCTTC.